Detailed here is one T cell receptor beta chain. This CDR3 spans 13 amino acids. V dropped 2 bases and J dropped 7; count of bases not matched to a gene: 3. Germline assignment: CDR1 MNHEY and CDR2 SVGAGI. The data originate from a study of blood T cell repertoires in COVID-19. Looking at the study overall: Donors in the United States, Italy and Spain gave samples during acute or convalescent COVID-19. From T cells, B-cell-depleted T cells, or PBMCs came the material, which was cDNA or gDNA.

Authors' processing steps: From reference gene primer amplification, estimates of nucleated cell counts were derived. Method: immunoSEQ multiplex PCR; TCRdb's copy keeps in-frame clones and lacks some. V and J calls and clone size are copied from that table; D and trimming were computed from the DNA. Of 150,000 to 200,000 clones listed, roughly four fifths are singletons. V is TRBV6-5 and J is TRBJ2-7, with TRBD2 matching 9 bases. The sequenced sample was peripheral blood. This TCR came from a human donor in a cohort sampled during active COVID-19. CDR3 sequence: CASSYSLAGEQYF. CDR3 DNA: TGTGCCAGCAGTTACAGCCTAGCGGGAGAGCAGTACTTC.